This TCR beta chain was captured by sequencing in a study of T cell responses to AZD1222 COVID-19 vaccine. Study-level points and caveats: Repertoires were collected only later (after the peak T cell response had occurred). The donor cohort was predominantly white British with a female majority, and clonal diversity may have been underestimated.

The CDR3 sequence is 14 residues long. The V gene's germline CDR1 is SGDLS and CDR2 YYNGEE. Trimming removed 7 bases at V and 8 bases at J, with 19 bases between. TCRdb's copy holds only in-frame clones and misses some; the assay was immunoSEQ multiplex PCR. The table records 80,000 to 95,000 clones, over 80% of them present only once. As to this clone: Its antigen remains unidentified.

The source of this sequence is an adult in good health. The chain recombines TRBV9 with TRBJ2-1; D is possibly TRBD2 (7 bases). The sample was peripheral blood, taken on day 0 of AZD1222 vaccination. In nucleotides, the CDR3 is TGTGCCAGCGCTACTAGTTGGGGGGGCTATGAGCAGTTCTTC. Protein product: CASATSWGGYEQFF.